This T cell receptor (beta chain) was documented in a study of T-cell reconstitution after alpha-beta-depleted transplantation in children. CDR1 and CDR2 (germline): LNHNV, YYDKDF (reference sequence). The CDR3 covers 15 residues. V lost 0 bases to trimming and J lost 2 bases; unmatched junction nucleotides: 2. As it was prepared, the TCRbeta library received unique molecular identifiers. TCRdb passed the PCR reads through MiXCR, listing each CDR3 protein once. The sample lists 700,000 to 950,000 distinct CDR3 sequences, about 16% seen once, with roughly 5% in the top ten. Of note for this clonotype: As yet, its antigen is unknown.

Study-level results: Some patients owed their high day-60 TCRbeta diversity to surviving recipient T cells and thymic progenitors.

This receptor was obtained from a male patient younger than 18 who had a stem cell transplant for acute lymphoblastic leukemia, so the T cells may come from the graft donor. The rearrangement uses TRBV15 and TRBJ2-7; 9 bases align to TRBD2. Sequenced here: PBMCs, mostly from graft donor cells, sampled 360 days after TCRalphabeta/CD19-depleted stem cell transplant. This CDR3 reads CATSRDAGGPYEQYF. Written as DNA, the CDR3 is TGTGCCACCAGCAGAGATGCGGGAGGGCCCTACGAGCAGTACTTC.